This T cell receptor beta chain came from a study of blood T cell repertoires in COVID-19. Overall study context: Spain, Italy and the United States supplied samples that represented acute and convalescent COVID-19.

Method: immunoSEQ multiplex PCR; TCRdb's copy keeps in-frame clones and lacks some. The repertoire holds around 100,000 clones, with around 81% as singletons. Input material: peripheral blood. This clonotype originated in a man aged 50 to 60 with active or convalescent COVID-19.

The CDR3 loop is CASSLDRGPYEQYF. Here the CDR3 DNA reads TGCGCCAGCAGCTTGGACAGGGGCCCCTACGAGCAGTACTTC. The chain couples TRBV5-1 to TRBJ2-7, with TRBD1 identical over 7 bases. Germline V gives CDR1 SGHRS, CDR2 YFSETQ. This CDR3 comprises 14 residues. V was pared by 0 bases and J by 2 bases, with 2 bases of the junction left unmatched.